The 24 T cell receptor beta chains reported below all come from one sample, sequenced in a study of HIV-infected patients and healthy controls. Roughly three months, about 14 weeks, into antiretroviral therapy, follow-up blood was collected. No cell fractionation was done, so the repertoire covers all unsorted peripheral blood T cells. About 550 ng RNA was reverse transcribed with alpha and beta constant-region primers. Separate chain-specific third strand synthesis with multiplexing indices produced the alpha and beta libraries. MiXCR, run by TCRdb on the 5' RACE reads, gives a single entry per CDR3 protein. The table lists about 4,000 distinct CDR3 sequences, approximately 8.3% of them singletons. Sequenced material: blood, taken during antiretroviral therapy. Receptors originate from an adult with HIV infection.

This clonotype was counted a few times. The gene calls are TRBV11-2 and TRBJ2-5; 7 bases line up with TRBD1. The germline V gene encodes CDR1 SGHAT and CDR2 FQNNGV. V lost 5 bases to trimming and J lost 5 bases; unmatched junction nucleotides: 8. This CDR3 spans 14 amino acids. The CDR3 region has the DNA TGTGCCAGCAGCCCTACCAGGGGGTCTGAGACCCAGTACTTC. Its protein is CASSPTRGSETQYF.

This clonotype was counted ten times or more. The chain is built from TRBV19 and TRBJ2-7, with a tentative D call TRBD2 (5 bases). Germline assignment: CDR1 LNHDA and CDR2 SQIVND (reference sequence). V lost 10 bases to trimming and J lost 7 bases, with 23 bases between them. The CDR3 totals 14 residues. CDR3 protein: CAIGSPDRGGEQYF. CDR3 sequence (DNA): TGTGCCATTGGGAGTCCCGACCGGGGTGGGGAGCAGTACTTC.

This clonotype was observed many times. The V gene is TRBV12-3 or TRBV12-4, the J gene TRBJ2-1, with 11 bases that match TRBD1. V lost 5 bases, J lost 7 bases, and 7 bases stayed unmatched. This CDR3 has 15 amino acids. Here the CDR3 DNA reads TGTGCCAGCAGTGTGGGACAGGGGGACGTGAATGAGCAGTTCTTC. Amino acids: CASSVGQGDVNEQFF.

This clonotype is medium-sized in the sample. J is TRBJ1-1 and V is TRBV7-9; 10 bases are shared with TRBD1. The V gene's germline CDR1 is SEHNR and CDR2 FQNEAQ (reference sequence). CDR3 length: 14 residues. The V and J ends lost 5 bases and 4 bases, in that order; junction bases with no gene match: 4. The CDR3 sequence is CASSPRQGATEAFF. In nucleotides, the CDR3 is TGTGCCAGCAGCCCCAGACAGGGGGCCACTGAAGCTTTCTTT.

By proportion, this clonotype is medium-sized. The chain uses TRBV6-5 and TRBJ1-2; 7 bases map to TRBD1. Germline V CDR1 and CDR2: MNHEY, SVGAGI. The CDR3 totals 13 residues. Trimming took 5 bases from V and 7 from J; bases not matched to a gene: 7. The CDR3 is CASSPGTVGGYTF. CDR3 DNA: TGTGCCAGCAGTCCCGGGACAGTCGGTGGCTACACCTTC.

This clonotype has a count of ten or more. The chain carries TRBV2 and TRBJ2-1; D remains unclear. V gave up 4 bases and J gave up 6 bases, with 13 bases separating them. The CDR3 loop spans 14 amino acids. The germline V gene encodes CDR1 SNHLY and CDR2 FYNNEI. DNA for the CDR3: TGTGCCAGCAGTGCGGATTCCAGCCTCAATGAGCAGTTCTTC. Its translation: CASSADSSLNEQFF.

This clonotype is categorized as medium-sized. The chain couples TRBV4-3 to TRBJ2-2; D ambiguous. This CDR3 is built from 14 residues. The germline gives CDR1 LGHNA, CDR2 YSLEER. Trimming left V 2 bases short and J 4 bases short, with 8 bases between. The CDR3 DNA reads TGCGCCAGCAGCCAACGGCGTTTCACCGGGGAGCTGTTTTTT. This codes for CASSQRRFTGELFF.

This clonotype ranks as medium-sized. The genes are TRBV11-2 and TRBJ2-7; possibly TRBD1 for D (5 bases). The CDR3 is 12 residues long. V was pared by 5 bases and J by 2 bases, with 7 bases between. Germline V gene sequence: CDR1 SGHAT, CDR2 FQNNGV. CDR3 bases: TGTGCCAGCAGCCAAGGGGCCTACGAGCAGTACTTC. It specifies CASSQGAYEQYF. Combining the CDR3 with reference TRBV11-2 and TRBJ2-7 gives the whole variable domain EAGVAQSPRYKIIEKRQSVAFWCNPISGHATLYWYQQILGQGPKLLIQFQNNGVVDDSQLPKDRFSAERLKGVDSTLKIQPAKLEDSAVYLCASSQGAYEQYFGPGTRLTVT.

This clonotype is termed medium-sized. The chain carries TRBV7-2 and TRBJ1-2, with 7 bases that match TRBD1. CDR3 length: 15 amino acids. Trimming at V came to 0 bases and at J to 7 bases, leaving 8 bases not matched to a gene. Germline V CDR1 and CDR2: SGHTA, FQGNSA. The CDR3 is CASSLAGRQGGGYTF. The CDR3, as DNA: TGTGCCAGCAGCTTAGCGGGGAGACAGGGTGGTGGCTACACCTTC. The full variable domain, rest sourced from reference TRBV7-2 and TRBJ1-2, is GAGVSQSPSNKVTEKGKDVELRCDPISGHTALYWYRQSLGQGLEFLIYFQGNSAPDKSGLPSDRFSAERTGGSVSTLTIQRTQQEDSAVYLCASSLAGRQGGGYTFGSGTRLTVV.

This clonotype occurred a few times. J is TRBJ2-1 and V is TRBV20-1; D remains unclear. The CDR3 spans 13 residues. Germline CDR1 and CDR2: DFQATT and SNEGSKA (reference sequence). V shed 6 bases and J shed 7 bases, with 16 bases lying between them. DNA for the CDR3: TGCAGTGCCGCCCGCGCCGTATTGAATGAGCAGTTCTTC. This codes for CSAARAVLNEQFF.

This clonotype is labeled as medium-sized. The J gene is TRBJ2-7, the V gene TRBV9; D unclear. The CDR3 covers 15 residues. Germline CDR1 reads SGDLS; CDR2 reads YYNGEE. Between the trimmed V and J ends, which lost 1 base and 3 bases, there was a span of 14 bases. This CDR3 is CASSVSPFLYYEQYF. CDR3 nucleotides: TGTGCCAGCAGCGTAAGCCCATTTTTATACTACGAGCAGTACTTC.

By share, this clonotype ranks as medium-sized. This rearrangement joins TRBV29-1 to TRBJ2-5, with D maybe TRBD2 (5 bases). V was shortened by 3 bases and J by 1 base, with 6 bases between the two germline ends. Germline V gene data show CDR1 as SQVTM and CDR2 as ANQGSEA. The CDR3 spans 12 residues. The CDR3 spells CSVERAQETQYF. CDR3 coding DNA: TGCAGCGTTGAGCGGGCCCAAGAGACCCAGTACTTC.

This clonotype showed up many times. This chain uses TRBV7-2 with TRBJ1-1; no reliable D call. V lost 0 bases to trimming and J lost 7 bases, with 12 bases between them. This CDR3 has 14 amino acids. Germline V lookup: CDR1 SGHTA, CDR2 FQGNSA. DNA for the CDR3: TGTGCCAGCAGCTTAGCGCTCGGGCCATTTGAAGCTTTCTTT. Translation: CASSLALGPFEAFF.

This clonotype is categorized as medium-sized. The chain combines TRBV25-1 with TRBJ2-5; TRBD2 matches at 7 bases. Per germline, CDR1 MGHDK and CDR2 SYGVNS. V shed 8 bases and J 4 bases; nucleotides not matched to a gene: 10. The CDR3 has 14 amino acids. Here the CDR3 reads CASGREGTVETQYF. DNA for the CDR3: TGTGCCAGCGGCAGGGAGGGTACGGTAGAGACCCAGTACTTC.

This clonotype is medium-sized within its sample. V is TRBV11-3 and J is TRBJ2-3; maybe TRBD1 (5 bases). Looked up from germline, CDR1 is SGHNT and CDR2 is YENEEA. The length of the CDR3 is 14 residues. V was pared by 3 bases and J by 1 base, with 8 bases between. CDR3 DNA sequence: TGTGCCAGCAGCTTCGGCAGGGGCACAGATACGCAGTATTTT. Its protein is CASSFGRGTDTQYF.

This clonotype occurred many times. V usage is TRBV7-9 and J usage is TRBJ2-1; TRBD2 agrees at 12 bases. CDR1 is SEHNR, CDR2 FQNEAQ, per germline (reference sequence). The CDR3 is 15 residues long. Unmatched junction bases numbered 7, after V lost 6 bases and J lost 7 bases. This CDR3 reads CASRLAGGRGNEQFF. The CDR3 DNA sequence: TGTGCCAGCAGACTAGCGGGGGGCAGAGGTAATGAGCAGTTCTTC.

The CDR3 sequence is CASSLMGSEAFF. The DNA for the CDR3 is TGTGCCAGCAGCTTAATGGGGTCTGAAGCTTTCTTT. The genes are TRBV7-2 and TRBJ1-1, with unresolved D. V gave up 2 bases and J gave up 6 bases, with 7 bases separating them. CDR3 length: 12 residues. Germline V lookup: CDR1 SGHTA, CDR2 FQGNSA.

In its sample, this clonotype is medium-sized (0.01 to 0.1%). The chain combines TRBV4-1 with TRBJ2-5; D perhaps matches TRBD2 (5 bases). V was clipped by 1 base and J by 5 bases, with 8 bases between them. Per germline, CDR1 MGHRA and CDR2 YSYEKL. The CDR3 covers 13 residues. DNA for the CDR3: TGCGCCAGCAGCCAAGGAGGGTGGGAGACCCAGTACTTC. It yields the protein CASSQGGWETQYF.

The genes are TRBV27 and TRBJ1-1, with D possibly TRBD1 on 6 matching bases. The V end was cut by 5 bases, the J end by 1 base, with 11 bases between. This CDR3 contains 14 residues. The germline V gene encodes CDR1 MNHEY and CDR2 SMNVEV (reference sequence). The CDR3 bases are TGTGCCAGCAGTGCCCGGGGGGCGAACACTGAAGCTTTCTTT. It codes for CASSARGANTEAFF.

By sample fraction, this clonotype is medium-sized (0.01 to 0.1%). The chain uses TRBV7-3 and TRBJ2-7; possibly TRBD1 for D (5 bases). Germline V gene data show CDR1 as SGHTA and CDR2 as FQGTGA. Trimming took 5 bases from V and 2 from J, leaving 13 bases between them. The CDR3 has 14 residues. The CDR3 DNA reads TGTGCCAGCAGCCCGCAGGGAAATCCCTACGAGCAGTACTTC. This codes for CASSPQGNPYEQYF. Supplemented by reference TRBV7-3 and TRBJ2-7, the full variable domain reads GAGVSQTPSNKVTEKGKYVELRCDPISGHTALYWYRQSLGQGPEFLIYFQGTGAADDSGLPNDRFFAVRPEGSVSTLKIQRTERGDSAVYLCASSPQGNPYEQYFGPGTRLTVT.

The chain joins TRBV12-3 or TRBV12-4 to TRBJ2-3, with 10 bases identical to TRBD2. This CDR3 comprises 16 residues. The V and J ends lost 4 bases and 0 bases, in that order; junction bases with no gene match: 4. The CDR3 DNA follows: TGTGCCAGCAGTTCAATAGCGGGGGGCAGCACAGATACGCAGTATTTT. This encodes CASSSIAGGSTDTQYF.

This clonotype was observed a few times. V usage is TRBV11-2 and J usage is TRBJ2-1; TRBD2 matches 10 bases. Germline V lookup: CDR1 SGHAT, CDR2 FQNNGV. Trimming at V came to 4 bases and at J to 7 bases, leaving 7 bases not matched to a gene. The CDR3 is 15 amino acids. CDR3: CASSSVAGGGNEQFF. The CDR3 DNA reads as TGTGCCAGCAGCTCTGTAGCGGGGGGCGGGAATGAGCAGTTCTTC. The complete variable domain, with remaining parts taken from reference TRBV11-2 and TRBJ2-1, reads EAGVAQSPRYKIIEKRQSVAFWCNPISGHATLYWYQQILGQGPKLLIQFQNNGVVDDSQLPKDRFSAERLKGVDSTLKIQPAKLEDSAVYLCASSSVAGGGNEQFFGPGTRLTVL.

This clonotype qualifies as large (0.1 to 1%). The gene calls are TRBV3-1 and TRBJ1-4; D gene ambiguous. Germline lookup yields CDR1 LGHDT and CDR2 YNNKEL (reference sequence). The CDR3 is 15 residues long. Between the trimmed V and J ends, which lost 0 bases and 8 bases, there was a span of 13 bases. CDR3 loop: CASSQDRAYGEKLFF. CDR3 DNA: TGTGCCAGCAGCCAAGATCGGGCCTATGGGGAAAAACTGTTTTTT. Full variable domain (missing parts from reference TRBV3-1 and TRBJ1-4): DTAVSQTPKYLVTQMGNDKSIKCEQNLGHDTMYWYKQDSKKFLKIMFSYNNKELIINETVPNRFSPKSPDKAHLNLHINSLELGDSAVYFCASSQDRAYGEKLFFGSGTQLSVL.

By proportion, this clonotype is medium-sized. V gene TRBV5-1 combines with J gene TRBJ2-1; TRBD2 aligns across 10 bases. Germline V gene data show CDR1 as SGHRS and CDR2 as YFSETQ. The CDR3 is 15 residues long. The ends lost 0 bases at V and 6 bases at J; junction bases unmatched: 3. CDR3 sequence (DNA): TGCGCCAGCAGCTTGGTGATAGCGGGGGGCAATGAGCAGTTCTTC. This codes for CASSLVIAGGNEQFF.